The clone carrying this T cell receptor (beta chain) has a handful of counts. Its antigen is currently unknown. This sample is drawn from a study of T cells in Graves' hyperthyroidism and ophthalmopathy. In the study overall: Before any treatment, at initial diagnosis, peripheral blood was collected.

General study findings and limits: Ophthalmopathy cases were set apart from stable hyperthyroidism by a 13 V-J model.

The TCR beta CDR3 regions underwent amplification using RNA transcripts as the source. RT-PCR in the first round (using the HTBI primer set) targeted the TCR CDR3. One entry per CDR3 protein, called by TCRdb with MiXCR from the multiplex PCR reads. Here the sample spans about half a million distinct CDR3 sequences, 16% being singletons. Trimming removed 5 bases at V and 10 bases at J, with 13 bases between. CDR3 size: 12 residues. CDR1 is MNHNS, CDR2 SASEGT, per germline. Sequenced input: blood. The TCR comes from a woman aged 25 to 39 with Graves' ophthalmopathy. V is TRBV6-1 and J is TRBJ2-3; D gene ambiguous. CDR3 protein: CASSSTVGPQYF. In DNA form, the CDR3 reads TGTGCCAGCAGTTCGACCGTTGGCCCGCAGTATTTT.